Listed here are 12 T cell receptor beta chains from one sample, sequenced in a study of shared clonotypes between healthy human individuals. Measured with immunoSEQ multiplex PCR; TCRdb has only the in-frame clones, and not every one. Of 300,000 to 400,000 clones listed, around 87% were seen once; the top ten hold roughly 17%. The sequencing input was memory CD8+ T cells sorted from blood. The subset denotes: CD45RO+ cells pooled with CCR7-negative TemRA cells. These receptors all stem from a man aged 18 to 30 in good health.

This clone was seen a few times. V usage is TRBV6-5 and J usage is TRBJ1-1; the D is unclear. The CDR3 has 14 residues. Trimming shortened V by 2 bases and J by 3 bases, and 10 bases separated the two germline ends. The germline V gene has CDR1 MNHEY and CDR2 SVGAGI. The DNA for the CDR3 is TGTGCCAGCAGTTACGGTCTCCGATACACTGAAGCTTTCTTT. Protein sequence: CASSYGLRYTEAFF.

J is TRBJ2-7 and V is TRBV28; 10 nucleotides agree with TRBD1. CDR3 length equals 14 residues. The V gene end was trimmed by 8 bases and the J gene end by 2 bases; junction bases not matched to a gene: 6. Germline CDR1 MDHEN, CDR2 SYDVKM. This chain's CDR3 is CASLGTGATYEQYF. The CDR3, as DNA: TGTGCCAGCTTAGGGACAGGGGCTACCTACGAGCAGTACTTC.

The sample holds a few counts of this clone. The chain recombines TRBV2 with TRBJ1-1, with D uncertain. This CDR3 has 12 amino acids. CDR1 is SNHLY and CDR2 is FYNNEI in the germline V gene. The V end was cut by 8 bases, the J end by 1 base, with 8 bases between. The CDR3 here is CASEAGNTEAFF. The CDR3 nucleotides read TGTGCCAGCGAGGCGGGGAACACTGAAGCTTTCTTT.

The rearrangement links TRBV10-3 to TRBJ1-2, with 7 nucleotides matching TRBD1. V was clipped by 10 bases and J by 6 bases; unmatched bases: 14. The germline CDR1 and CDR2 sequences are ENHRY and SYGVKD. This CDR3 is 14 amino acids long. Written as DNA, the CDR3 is TGTGCCACGGGACAGAAGGGGCTTGGGGATGGCTACACCTTC. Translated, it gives CATGQKGLGDGYTF.

The CDR3, as DNA: TGTGCCAGCAGCCTACACCGGGGACCATCCTACGAGCAGTACTTC. Its translation is CASSLHRGPSYEQYF. This chain links TRBV28 with TRBJ2-7, with D perhaps TRBD1 or TRBD2 (5 bases each). This CDR3 is 15 amino acids long. The germline V gene encodes CDR1 MDHEN and CDR2 SYDVKM. Deletions cut 6 bases from V and 1 base from J, with 16 bases between. Full variable domain (missing parts from reference TRBV28 and TRBJ2-7): DVKVTQSSRYLVKRTGEKVFLECVQDMDHENMFWYRQDPGLGLRLIYFSYDVKMKEKGDIPEGYSVSREKKERFSLILESASTNQTSMYLCASSLHRGPSYEQYFGPGTRLTVT.

CDR3 residues: CASSEALDRGRLYGYTF. In nucleotides, the CDR3 is TGTGCCAGCAGTGAAGCGCTAGATAGGGGGCGCCTCTATGGCTACACCTTC. The gene calls are TRBV2 and TRBJ1-2, with TRBD1 matching over 7 bases. The CDR3 contains 17 residues. With V trimmed by 0 bases and J by 4 bases, 11 bases remained unmatched. CDR1 is SNHLY, CDR2 FYNNEI, per germline.

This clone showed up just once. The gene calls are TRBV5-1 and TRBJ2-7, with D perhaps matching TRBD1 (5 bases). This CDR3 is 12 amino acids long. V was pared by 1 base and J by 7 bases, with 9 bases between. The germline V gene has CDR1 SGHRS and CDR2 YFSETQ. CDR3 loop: CASSLLAGEQYF. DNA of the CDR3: TGCGCCAGCAGCTTGTTAGCAGGGGAGCAGTACTTC.

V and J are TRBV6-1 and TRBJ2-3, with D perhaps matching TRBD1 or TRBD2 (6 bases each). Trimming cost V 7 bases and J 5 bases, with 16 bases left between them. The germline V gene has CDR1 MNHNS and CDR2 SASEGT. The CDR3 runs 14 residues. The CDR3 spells CASTHGGGGDTQYF. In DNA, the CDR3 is TGTGCCAGCACCCACGGAGGGGGAGGAGATACGCAGTATTTT.

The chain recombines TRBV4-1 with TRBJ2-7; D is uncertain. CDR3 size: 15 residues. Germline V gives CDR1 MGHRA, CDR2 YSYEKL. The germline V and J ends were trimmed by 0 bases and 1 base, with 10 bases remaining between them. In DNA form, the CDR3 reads TGCGCCAGCAGCCAAGACCACAGCCTTTCCTACGAGCAGTACTTC. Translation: CASSQDHSLSYEQYF.

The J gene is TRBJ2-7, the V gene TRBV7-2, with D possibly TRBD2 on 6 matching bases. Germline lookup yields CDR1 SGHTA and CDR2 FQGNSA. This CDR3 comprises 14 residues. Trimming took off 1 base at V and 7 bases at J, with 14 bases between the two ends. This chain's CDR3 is CASSLGGTSWEQYF. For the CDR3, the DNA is TGTGCCAGCAGCTTAGGAGGGACTTCCTGGGAGCAGTACTTC.

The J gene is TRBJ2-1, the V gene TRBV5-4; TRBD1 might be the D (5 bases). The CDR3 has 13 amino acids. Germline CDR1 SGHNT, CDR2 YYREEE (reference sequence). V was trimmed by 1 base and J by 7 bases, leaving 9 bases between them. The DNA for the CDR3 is TGTGCCAGCAGCTTGTTTGCAGGGAATGAGCAGTTCTTC. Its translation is CASSLFAGNEQFF.

The CDR3 loop reads CASSYPQGAGGELFF. CDR3 DNA: TGTGCCAGCAGTTACCCGCAAGGAGCAGGCGGGGAGCTGTTTTTT. The chain joins TRBV6-5 to TRBJ2-2; D remains unclear. This CDR3 has 15 amino acids. V lost 2 bases and J 7 bases, leaving 14 bases between the germline ends. Germline loops: CDR1 MNHEY, CDR2 SVGAGI.